Below are 17 T cell receptor beta chains sequenced from a single sample in a study of graft-versus-host responses after intestinal transplantation. TCRdb's copy holds only in-frame clones and misses some; the assay was immunoSEQ multiplex PCR. The data show about 39,000 clones, approximately 93% seen once. These receptors' targets are unknown. The specimen was unstimulated CD8+ T cells sorted from spleen or lymph node cells, collected before transplant. These receptors were obtained from a human donor who was the organ donor for an intestinal transplant.

The chain has TRBV27 and TRBJ2-7; D is ambiguous. The CDR3 is made up of 17 amino acids. Germline CDR1 MNHEY, CDR2 SMNVEV (reference sequence). The germline V and J ends were trimmed by 3 bases and 2 bases, with 20 bases remaining between them. The CDR3 region has the DNA TGTGCCAGCAGTTTCCTGGCACGGTCAGCTTTAACCTACGAGCAGTACTTC. This sequence encodes CASSFLARSALTYEQYF.

V is TRBV13 and J is TRBJ1-3; no firm D call. V lost 4 bases to trimming and J lost 1 base, with 8 bases between them. The CDR3 is 14 amino acids. From germline, CDR1 is PRHDT and CDR2 FYEKMQ (reference sequence). CDR3 sequence (DNA): TGTGCCAGCAGCTCTCAGGAATCTGGAAACACCATATATTTT. Translating gives CASSSQESGNTIYF.

The chain recombines TRBV7-2 with TRBJ2-7; 7 bases agree with TRBD1. Germline lookup yields CDR1 SGHTA and CDR2 FQGNSA. The CDR3 is 14 residues long. After removal of 5 bases from V and 2 bases from J, the junction contained 6 bases not matched to a gene. CDR3 coding DNA: TGTGCCAGCAGCGGTACACAGGGGCCCTACGAGCAGTACTTC. Its translation: CASSGTQGPYEQYF.

The chain recombines TRBV7-6 with TRBJ2-5, with a weak D call TRBD2 (6 bases). The J call may not be correct, given that the DNA end is closer to TRBJ2-7. In germline, CDR1 is SGHVS, CDR2 FNYEAQ. The CDR3 totals 16 residues. This CDR3 is CASSLRGGGGYYEQYF. The CDR3 DNA follows: TGTGCCAGCAGCTTAAGGGGAGGTGGGGGATACTACGAGCAGTACTTC.

V is TRBV18 and J is TRBJ1-5; 7 positions match TRBD1. The CDR3 extends over 15 amino acids. The V gene's germline CDR1 is KGHSH and CDR2 LQKENI. V dropped 0 bases and J dropped 3; count of bases not matched to a gene: 2. The CDR3 region is CASSPPGQNNQPQHF. CDR3 nucleotides: TGTGCCAGCTCACCACCGGGACAGAACAATCAGCCCCAGCATTTT.

The rearrangement links TRBV9 to TRBJ2-7; the D gene could be TRBD1 or TRBD2 (5 bases each). The germline CDR1 and CDR2 sequences are SGDLS and YYNGEE. Trimming took 4 bases from V and 0 from J, leaving 14 bases between them. This CDR3 has 15 amino acids. The chain's CDR3 is CASSRDVLSSYEQYF. The CDR3, as DNA: TGTGCCAGCAGCCGGGACGTCCTGAGCTCCTACGAGCAGTACTTC.

The genes are TRBV9 and TRBJ1-1; 8 bases line up with TRBD1. With V trimmed by 4 bases and J by 4 bases, 3 bases remained unmatched. This CDR3 is built from 13 residues. The germline CDR1 and CDR2 sequences are SGDLS and YYNGEE. The CDR3 spells CASSLQGATEAFF. CDR3 nucleotides: TGTGCCAGCAGCCTTCAGGGGGCCACTGAAGCTTTCTTT.

This clone was seen only once. For the CDR3, the DNA is TGTGCCATCAGTGAGTTCCCGACTAGCGGATCCACCGGGGAGCTGTTTTTT. Protein sequence: CAISEFPTSGSTGELFF. The J gene is TRBJ2-2, the V gene TRBV10-3, with 9 bases identical to TRBD2. J gave up 4 bases and V 1 base, and 7 bases lay outside the gene matches. CDR3 length: 17 residues. The V gene's germline CDR1 is ENHRY and CDR2 SYGVKD.

J is TRBJ2-7 and V is TRBV4-3, with TRBD2 matching over 7 bases. The CDR3 totals 15 residues. Per germline, CDR1 LGHNA and CDR2 YSLEER. V lost 1 base to trimming and J lost 0 bases; unmatched junction nucleotides: 3. This CDR3 is CASSQVAGYSYEQYF. The CDR3 coding sequence is TGCGCCAGCAGCCAAGTAGCGGGCTACTCCTACGAGCAGTACTTC.

This chain joins TRBV19 and TRBJ1-5; possible D gene TRBD1, 6 bases. Trimming took off 5 bases at V and 3 bases at J, with 11 bases between the two ends. Germline values: CDR1 LNHDA, CDR2 SQIVND (reference sequence). CDR3 length equals 14 residues. CDR3 region: CASSWRGANQPQHF. The CDR3 nucleotides are TGTGCCAGTAGTTGGCGGGGGGCCAATCAGCCCCAGCATTTT.

V gene TRBV15 combines with J gene TRBJ2-3; 9 nucleotides align to TRBD2. The CDR3 length is 16 residues. From germline, CDR1 is LNHNV and CDR2 YYDKDF (reference sequence). The V and J ends lost 0 bases and 2 bases, in that order; junction bases with no gene match: 3. CDR3 sequence: CATSRDAGGDTDTQYF. CDR3 coding DNA: TGTGCCACCAGCAGAGACGCGGGAGGGGACACAGATACGCAGTATTTT.

This chain joins TRBV11-3 and TRBJ1-1; tentatively, D is TRBD1 (5 bases). Trimming left V 5 bases short and J 1 base short, with 11 bases between. The germline gives CDR1 SGHNT, CDR2 YENEEA. The length of the CDR3 is 14 residues. The CDR3 region is CASSGHWANTEAFF. CDR3 in DNA: TGTGCCAGCAGCGGACACTGGGCGAACACTGAAGCTTTCTTT.

As concerns this clone: This sample also contains other DNA sequences that code for the same CDR3. V is TRBV7-3 and J is TRBJ2-1; 11 bases line up with TRBD2. Germline CDR1 and CDR2: SGHTA and FQGTGA. The CDR3 is made up of 15 amino acids. V was clipped by 5 bases and J by 4 bases; unmatched bases: 4. CDR3 sequence reads: CASSLGTSGYNEQFF. The CDR3 coding sequence is TGTGCCAGCAGCCTAGGGACTAGCGGTTACAATGAGCAGTTCTTC.

V is TRBV5-6 and J is TRBJ2-3; TRBD1 matches 9 bases. The CDR3 covers 19 residues. The V and J ends lost 0 bases and 2 bases, in that order; junction bases with no gene match: 13. Germline CDR1 is SGHDT and CDR2 is YYEEEE. The chain's CDR3 is CASSLGAEGDRELTDTQYF. CDR3 nucleotide sequence: TGTGCCAGCAGCTTGGGGGCCGAGGGGGACAGGGAGCTCACAGATACGCAGTATTTT.

The rearrangement uses TRBV9 and TRBJ2-3, with 7 positions matching TRBD2. Losses at the gene ends were 3 bases for V and 7 bases for J; bases not matched to a gene: 11. The CDR3 spans 15 residues. Germline-derived CDR1 and CDR2 are SGDLS and YYNGEE. CDR3 in DNA: TGTGCCAGCAGCGGACGGACTAGTAATTTGAATACGCAGTATTTT. It yields the protein CASSGRTSNLNTQYF.

The chain recombines TRBV7-9 with TRBJ2-1; D perhaps matches TRBD1 (6 bases). This CDR3 is 14 amino acids long. V was cut by 4 bases and J by 7 bases, with 14 bases left in between. The germline gives CDR1 SEHNR, CDR2 FQNEAQ (reference sequence). The CDR3 coding sequence is TGTGCCAGCAGCTCCCCGTCCCAGGGGAATGAGCAGTTCTTC. This sequence encodes CASSSPSQGNEQFF.

This clone appeared once. The rearrangement joins TRBV2 to TRBJ2-7; TRBD2 agrees at 13 bases. The CDR3 sequence is 13 residues long. V lost 8 bases and J lost 5; bases outside the gene matches: 3. Germline V gene lookup returns CDR1 SNHLY and CDR2 FYNNEI. The CDR3: CASGGLAGNEQYF. DNA of the CDR3: TGTGCCAGCGGGGGACTAGCGGGGAACGAGCAGTACTTC.